The source of this T cell receptor (beta chain) is a study of blood T cell repertoires in COVID-19. The overall study: The United States, Italy and Spain were the sources of the acute and convalescent COVID-19 samples. The analysed material was cDNA or gDNA that came from T cells, B-cell-depleted T cells, or PBMCs.

Original processing notes: Nucleated cell number was recorded as an estimate derived from reference gene primer amplification. Libraries were prepared by immunoSEQ multiplex PCR; TCRdb keeps only in-frame clonotypes and omits some of them. V and J calls plus clone size are reproduced from that table; the DNA served to infer D and trimming. The table has 110,000 to 150,000 clones, about 88% seen once. This CDR3 has 14 amino acids. The V gene lost 5 bases and the J gene lost 4 bases, with 14 bases spanning the gap. Germline loops: CDR1 MNHEY, CDR2 SMNVEV (reference sequence). The chain links TRBV27 to TRBJ2-5; D may be TRBD1 (6 bases). The sequenced material came from peripheral blood. This TCR was recovered from a human donor in a cohort sampled during active COVID-19. CDR3 nucleotides: TGTGCCAGCAGTACCAGGGGAGTTTCAGAGACCCAGTACTTC. The encoded protein is CASSTRGVSETQYF.